The clone carrying this T cell receptor beta chain was detected only once. V was shortened by 2 bases and J by 4 bases, with 11 bases between the two germline ends. The germline gives CDR1 SGHNT, CDR2 YENEEA. This CDR3 has 14 amino acids. This sample stems from a study of control samples from healthy donors and cancer patients. This table comes from immunoSEQ multiplex PCR, and its TCRdb copy is limited to in-frame clones, with some not included. This table has around 81,000 clones, roughly 93% appearing once. The receptor was derived from a woman in her thirties in good health. Sequenced material: blood. The gene calls are TRBV11-3 and TRBJ1-1, with unresolved D. The chain's CDR3 is CASSLYLAGTEAFF. The CDR3 coding sequence is TGTGCCAGCAGCTTATATCTGGCAGGCACTGAAGCTTTCTTT.